Below, 4 T cell receptor beta chains from the same sample are listed, as sequenced in a study of OX40 agonist ivuxolimab in advanced cancers. The library was made by the immunoSEQ multiplex PCR assay. TCRdb re-hosts the immuneACCESS table, in-frame sequences only. Its copies lack some clones; in the studies checked, an unresolved V gene accounts for under half of them, and the cause for the rest is not known. In all, the sample holds approximately 69,000 clones, and just over 90% of those were seen once. The top ten hold about 0.3% of the sample. The material sequenced was CD4+ or CD8+ T cells sorted from blood, taken in a trial of the OX40 agonist ivuxolimab. Every receptor here comes from an adult with an advanced solid tumor such as melanoma, head and neck, liver or kidney cancer.

The chain links TRBV5-6 to TRBJ2-7, with D perhaps assigned TRBD1 or TRBD2 (5 bases each). Deletions cut 3 bases from V and 3 bases from J, with 16 bases between. Germline CDR1 and CDR2: SGHDT and YYEEEE. There are 15 residues in the CDR3. CDR3 region: CASSSSGTRYYEQYF. In DNA, the CDR3 is TGTGCCAGCAGCTCGTCCGGGACGCGATACTACGAGCAGTACTTC. Drawing the rest from reference TRBV5-6 and TRBJ2-7, the complete variable domain is DAGVTQSPTHLIKTRGQQVTLRCSPKSGHDTVSWYQQALGQGPQFIFQYYEEEERQRGNFPDRFSGHQFPNYSSELNVNALLLGDSALYLCASSSSGTRYYEQYFGPGTRLTVT.

The chain joins TRBV4-1 to TRBJ2-2; TRBD2 matches at 8 bases. The germline gives CDR1 MGHRA, CDR2 YSYEKL. This CDR3 comprises 16 residues. V lost 6 bases, J lost 5 bases, and 11 bases stayed unmatched. The CDR3 loop is CASRTRAGEITGELFF. Written as DNA, the CDR3 is TGCGCCAGCAGAACCCGAGCGGGAGAAATTACCGGGGAGCTGTTTTTT.

The J gene is TRBJ1-1, the V gene TRBV19; perhaps TRBD1 as D (5 bases). Germline lookup yields CDR1 LNHDA and CDR2 SQIVND (reference sequence). The CDR3 totals 15 residues. The V gene lost 7 bases and the J gene lost 1 base, with 16 bases spanning the gap. CDR3 residues: CASKDPREANTEAFF. The CDR3 bases are TGTGCCAGTAAGGACCCCAGGGAAGCGAACACTGAAGCTTTCTTT.

The rearrangement joins TRBV5-1 to TRBJ1-6; 10 positions agree with TRBD1. This CDR3 has 15 amino acids. CDR1 and CDR2 from the germline V gene are SGHRS and YFSETQ. Unmatched junction bases numbered 6, after V lost 4 bases and J lost 8 bases. The CDR3 region has the DNA TGCGCCAGCAGCGAAAGGGACAGGGGCTATTCACCCCTCCACTTT. Protein: CASSERDRGYSPLHF.